One and the same sample provided the 31 T cell receptor beta chains below, sequenced in a study of OX40 agonist ivuxolimab in advanced cancers. The repertoire was sequenced with immunoSEQ multiplex PCR; TCRdb's copy has only in-frame clones and lacks some. Of 55,000 to 85,000 clones listed, around nine tenths are singletons. The sample in question was CD4+ or CD8+ T cells sorted from blood, obtained in a trial of the OX40 agonist ivuxolimab. The receptors originated from an adult with an advanced solid tumor such as melanoma, head and neck, liver or kidney cancer.

V and J are TRBV13 and TRBJ2-7, with TRBD1 identical over 9 bases. Trimming at V came to 5 bases and at J to 5 bases, leaving 7 bases not matched to a gene. Germline CDR1 and CDR2: PRHDT and FYEKMQ (reference sequence). The CDR3 loop spans 14 amino acids. The CDR3 DNA reads as TGTGCCAGCAGCGAGGGACAGGGCATCCACGAGCAGTACTTC. Protein product: CASSEGQGIHEQYF.

This chain connects TRBV6-1 to TRBJ2-7, with D unresolved. V lost 5 bases and J lost 4, with 6 bases in between. CDR1 is MNHNS and CDR2 is SASEGT in the germline V gene. The CDR3 contains 11 residues. The CDR3 coding sequence is TGTGCCAGCAGTAACGGGTACGAGCAGTACTTC. Protein product: CASSNGYEQYF.

The rearrangement links TRBV9 to TRBJ1-4, with D possibly matching TRBD1 (6 bases). Between the trimmed V and J ends, which lost 3 bases and 4 bases, there was a span of 10 bases. The V gene's germline CDR1 is SGDLS and CDR2 YYNGEE. This CDR3 is built from 14 residues. CDR3 region: CASSEQGNNEKLFF. The CDR3 coding sequence is TGTGCCAGCAGCGAACAGGGTAATAATGAAAAACTGTTTTTT.

The gene calls are TRBV30 and TRBJ2-1, with 16 bases identical to TRBD2. J lost 7 bases, V lost 4 bases, and 4 bases had no gene match. CDR1 is GTSNPN and CDR2 is SVGIG in the germline V gene (reference sequence). The CDR3 is 15 residues long. CDR3 sequence: CAWTGLAGGRNEQFF. In nucleotides, the CDR3 is TGTGCCTGGACGGGACTAGCGGGGGGGCGGAATGAGCAGTTCTTC.

This clone was seen just once. The chain joins TRBV4-3 to TRBJ1-2, with D tentatively TRBD1 (6 bases). V was shortened by 1 base and J by 6 bases, with 21 bases between the two germline ends. The CDR3 totals 17 residues. CDR1 LGHNA and CDR2 YSLEER come from the germline V gene. For the CDR3, the DNA is TGCGCCAGCAGCCAAGGCCTGAGGCAGGGGCAGGTCAATGGCTACACCTTC. It encodes CASSQGLRQGQVNGYTF.

V gene TRBV6-1 combines with J gene TRBJ1-2; possibly TRBD1 for D (5 bases). CDR3 length: 13 residues. Trimming pared 10 bases from V and 0 bases from J, leaving 12 bases between. The V gene's germline CDR1 is MNHNS and CDR2 SASEGT. The CDR3 protein is CATGGLANYGYTF. In nucleotides, the CDR3 is TGTGCCACGGGGGGGTTAGCTAACTATGGCTACACCTTC.

The chain couples TRBV13 to TRBJ2-3; 10 bases align to TRBD2. Trimming at V came to 8 bases and at J to 7 bases, leaving 12 bases not matched to a gene. Germline values: CDR1 PRHDT, CDR2 FYEKMQ (reference sequence). The CDR3 extends over 15 amino acids. CDR3 region: CASYRASGGPNTQYF. Written as DNA, the CDR3 is TGTGCCAGCTATAGGGCTAGCGGGGGACCCAATACGCAGTATTTT.

V and J are TRBV7-6 and TRBJ2-6, with D hard to call. Germline CDR1 reads SGHVS; CDR2 reads FNYEAQ. The CDR3 length is 17 residues. V gave up 1 base and J gave up 0 bases, with 10 bases separating them. The CDR3 sequence: CASSLVQPGSGANVLTF. The CDR3 DNA sequence: TGTGCCAGCAGCTTAGTACAGCCCGGCTCTGGGGCCAACGTCCTGACTTTC. The variable domain in full, with the rest retrieved from reference TRBV7-6 and TRBJ2-6, is GAGVSQSPRYKVTKRGQDVALRCDPISGHVSLYWYRQALGQGPEFLTYFNYEAQQDKSGLPNDRFSAERPEGSISTLTIQRTEQRDSAMYRCASSLVQPGSGANVLTFGAGSRLTVL.

This sequence joins TRBV6-5 and TRBJ2-5; D might be TRBD2 (6 bases). The CDR3 has 14 amino acids. V was pared by 10 bases and J by 4 bases, with 19 bases between. From germline, CDR1 is MNHEY and CDR2 SVGAGI. The CDR3 DNA reads as TGTGCCACCACCGGACTCGCGGGGTTAGAGACCCAGTACTTC. Translating it yields CATTGLAGLETQYF.

The V gene is TRBV7-9, the J gene TRBJ2-5; D might be TRBD1 (6 bases). The germline V and J ends were trimmed by 1 base and 3 bases, with 9 bases remaining between them. Per the germline V gene, CDR1 is SEHNR and CDR2 is FQNEAQ (reference sequence). The CDR3 runs 14 residues. CDR3 sequence reads: CASSLGTVEETQYF. CDR3 DNA: TGTGCCAGCAGCTTAGGGACAGTAGAAGAGACCCAGTACTTC.

The chain combines TRBV6-5 with TRBJ2-1; D remains ambiguous. V was shortened by 6 bases and J by 3 bases, with 6 bases between the two germline ends. This CDR3 comprises 12 residues. Looked up from germline, CDR1 is MNHEY and CDR2 is SVGAGI. The CDR3 bases are TGTGCCAGCAGGCCAGACTACAATGAGCAGTTCTTC. This encodes CASRPDYNEQFF.

V gene TRBV5-4 combines with J gene TRBJ1-6; unclear D gene. CDR1 SGHNT and CDR2 YYREEE come from the germline V gene (reference sequence). The CDR3 covers 14 residues. V was clipped by 4 bases and J by 8 bases, with 13 bases between them. In DNA, the CDR3 is TGTGCCAGCAGCCGGGCGTATAGGGATTCACCCCTCCACTTT. It yields the protein CASSRAYRDSPLHF.

In this sample, this clone turned up a few times. The genes are TRBV21-1 and TRBJ1-1. TRBV21-1 is designated a pseudogene. CDR3 length equals 14 residues. CDR3: CASIPAGLCTEAFF. DNA of the CDR3: TGTGCCAGCATTCCCGCAGGACTCTGCACTGAAGCTTTCTTT.

The chain is built from TRBV4-3 and TRBJ2-2; the D is unclear. The V and J ends lost 0 bases and 2 bases respectively, with 4 bases between them. Germline V gene sequence: CDR1 LGHNA, CDR2 YSLEER. CDR3 length equals 14 residues. The CDR3 DNA sequence: TGCGCCAGCAGCCAAGATCCCAACACCGGGGAGCTGTTTTTT. This codes for CASSQDPNTGELFF.

The J gene is TRBJ2-7, the V gene TRBV7-8; no reliable D call. This CDR3 is 13 amino acids long. CDR1 SGHVS and CDR2 FQNEAQ come from the germline V gene. Trimming pared 3 bases from V and 3 bases from J, leaving 9 bases between. In DNA, the CDR3 is TGTGCCAGCAGCTTTGGGCAGGACTACGAGCAGTACTTC. Translated: CASSFGQDYEQYF.

The chain employs TRBV6-5 and TRBJ2-7; D not resolved. V lost 2 bases to trimming and J lost 0 bases, with 5 bases between them. CDR1 and CDR2 (germline): MNHEY, SVGAGI. The CDR3 has 13 residues. CDR3 bases: TGTGCCAGCAGTTACAGGAGCTCCTACGAGCAGTACTTC. This codes for CASSYRSSYEQYF.

The chain joins TRBV6-5 to TRBJ2-1; TRBD1 agrees at 9 bases. CDR3 length: 15 residues. Germline values: CDR1 MNHEY, CDR2 SVGAGI. Trimming cost V 6 bases and J 1 base; bases outside gene matches: 4. The CDR3 sequence: CASRAGQGSYNEQFF. CDR3 coding DNA: TGTGCCAGCAGGGCCGGACAGGGGTCCTACAATGAGCAGTTCTTC.

This chain links TRBV29-1 with TRBJ2-1; TRBD2 is a possible D gene (5 bases). Trimming cost V 3 bases and J 4 bases, with 13 bases left between them. Looked up from germline, CDR1 is SQVTM and CDR2 is ANQGSEA. CDR3 length equals 14 residues. The CDR3 region is CSVDEGSSYNEQFF. CDR3 bases: TGCAGCGTTGATGAGGGCAGTTCGTACAATGAGCAGTTCTTC.

This clone was detected only once. The chain has TRBV7-2 and TRBJ2-7, with TRBD1 matching over 9 bases. The CDR3 contains 16 residues. Germline V gives CDR1 SGHTA, CDR2 FQGNSA. V trimming: 3 bases; J trimming: 9 bases; junction bases outside the gene matches: 15. CDR3 DNA sequence: TGTGCCAGCAGCTTTCCACAGGGGGCACCCGGGTCGGGGCAGTACTTC. As protein: CASSFPQGAPGSGQYF.

The rearrangement joins TRBV10-3 to TRBJ2-3; 7 bases line up with TRBD1. In germline, CDR1 is ENHRY, CDR2 SYGVKD. V dropped 2 bases and J dropped 4; count of bases not matched to a gene: 6. The CDR3 contains 15 residues. The CDR3 DNA sequence: TGTGCCATCAGTGAGCCCAGACAGGGCCCAGATACGCAGTATTTT. Amino acid sequence: CAISEPRQGPDTQYF.

The rearrangement joins TRBV7-7 to TRBJ2-2; D might be TRBD1 or TRBD2, each matching 5 bases. CDR3 length equals 17 residues. Germline V gene lookup returns CDR1 SSHAT and CDR2 FNYEAQ (reference sequence). Trimming left V 2 bases short and J 2 bases short, with 15 bases between. CDR3 sequence (DNA): TGTGCCAGCAGCTTACCGCCTGAGGGGATTAACACCGGGGAGCTGTTTTTT. Encoded protein: CASSLPPEGINTGELFF.

CDR3 protein: CASSLSVAGETQYF. The CDR3 DNA reads TGTGCCAGCAGCTTATCGGTAGCAGGGGAGACCCAGTACTTC. The chain carries TRBV7-8 and TRBJ2-5; possibly TRBD1 for D (5 bases). V lost 2 bases, J lost 5 bases, and 12 bases lay in between. CDR1 and CDR2 (germline): SGHVS, FQNEAQ. CDR3 length: 14 residues.

The chain combines TRBV14 with TRBJ2-7, with D tentatively TRBD1 (6 bases). The CDR3 sequence is 15 residues long. Between the trimmed V and J ends, which lost 4 bases and 4 bases, there was a span of 17 bases. Germline CDR1 and CDR2: SGHDN and FVKESK. The CDR3 reads CASSRASGQIYEQYF. In nucleotides, the CDR3 is TGTGCCAGCAGCCGTGCTTCAGGACAGATATACGAGCAGTACTTC.

This chain links TRBV4-3 with TRBJ1-1, with 7 nucleotides matching TRBD1. The CDR3 spans 18 residues. Germline V gene lookup returns CDR1 LGHNA and CDR2 YSLEER. V lost 0 bases to trimming and J lost 1 base; unmatched junction nucleotides: 11. CDR3 sequence reads: CASSQDRAQGMANTEAFF. CDR3 bases: TGCGCCAGCAGCCAAGATAGGGCACAGGGGATGGCGAACACTGAAGCTTTCTTT.

J is TRBJ1-3 and V is TRBV10-2, with D hard to call. The V end lost 10 bases, the J end lost 0 bases, and 13 bases lay between the germline ends. The germline gives CDR1 WSHSY, CDR2 SAAADI. This CDR3 comprises 14 residues. This CDR3 is CATTSGASGNTIYF. The CDR3 coding sequence is TGCGCCACCACCTCCGGAGCCTCTGGAAACACCATATATTTT.

The genes are TRBV2 and TRBJ1-5, with D unresolved. CDR1 is SNHLY, CDR2 FYNNEI, per germline. V lost 3 bases, J lost 4 bases, and 13 bases lay in between. There are 15 residues in the CDR3. CDR3 protein: CASSEIRLQNQPQHF. The CDR3 bases are TGTGCCAGCAGTGAGATAAGATTACAGAATCAGCCCCAGCATTTT.

The CDR3 protein is CASSVTGGSGNTIYF. The CDR3 region has the DNA TGTGCCAGCAGCGTCACAGGGGGCTCTGGAAACACCATATATTTT. The J gene is TRBJ1-3, the V gene TRBV7-9, with 8 nucleotides matching TRBD1. This CDR3 is 15 amino acids long. CDR1 is SEHNR and CDR2 is FQNEAQ in the germline V gene (reference sequence). V gave up 5 bases and J gave up 0 bases; unmatched junction bases: 3. Combining the CDR3 with reference TRBV7-9 and TRBJ1-3 gives the whole variable domain DTGVSQNPRHKITKRGQNVTFRCDPISEHNRLYWYRQTLGQGPEFLTYFQNEAQLEKSRLLSDRFSAERPKGSFSTLEIQRTEQGDSAMYLCASSVTGGSGNTIYFGEGSWLTVV.

The chain couples TRBV7-6 to TRBJ1-3; the match to TRBD1 covers 7 bases. The V segment lost 5 bases and the J segment 3 bases; nucleotides outside the gene matches: 7. Germline V gene lookup returns CDR1 SGHVS and CDR2 FNYEAQ. The CDR3 totals 15 residues. In DNA, the CDR3 is TGTGCCAGCAGCGACCAGGGGGTTGGTGGAAACACCATATATTTT. This sequence encodes CASSDQGVGGNTIYF. Supplemented by reference TRBV7-6 and TRBJ1-3, the full variable domain reads GAGVSQSPRYKVTKRGQDVALRCDPISGHVSLYWYRQALGQGPEFLTYFNYEAQQDKSGLPNDRFSAERPEGSISTLTIQRTEQRDSAMYRCASSDQGVGGNTIYFGEGSWLTVV.

This clone was counted once. Other DNA sequences within the sample encode an identical CDR3. The chain employs TRBV5-1 and TRBJ1-6, with D uncertain. Germline loops: CDR1 SGHRS, CDR2 YFSETQ. V was shortened by 0 bases and J by 11 bases, with 12 bases between the two germline ends. CDR3 length: 14 amino acids. The CDR3, as DNA: TGCGCCAGCAGCTTGGAAGGACTTGGGACACCCCTCCACTTT. Protein sequence: CASSLEGLGTPLHF.

This sequence joins TRBV4-3 and TRBJ1-1, with 7 bases matching TRBD1. V was clipped by 3 bases and J by 11 bases; unmatched bases: 3. Germline CDR1 is LGHNA and CDR2 is YSLEER. The CDR3 runs 11 residues. The CDR3 spells CASSQGQWAFF. In DNA, the CDR3 is TGCGCCAGCAGCCAGGGACAGTGGGCTTTCTTT.

This clone was detected once. The gene calls are TRBV9 and TRBJ1-6; weak D call: TRBD1 (5 bases). The germline gives CDR1 SGDLS, CDR2 YYNGEE. The CDR3 is 15 residues long. The germline V and J ends were trimmed by 6 bases and 1 base, with 11 bases remaining between them. Here the CDR3 reads CASTPGGSYNSPLHF. The CDR3 nucleotides are TGTGCCAGCACCCCGGGGGGGTCCTATAATTCACCCCTCCACTTT.